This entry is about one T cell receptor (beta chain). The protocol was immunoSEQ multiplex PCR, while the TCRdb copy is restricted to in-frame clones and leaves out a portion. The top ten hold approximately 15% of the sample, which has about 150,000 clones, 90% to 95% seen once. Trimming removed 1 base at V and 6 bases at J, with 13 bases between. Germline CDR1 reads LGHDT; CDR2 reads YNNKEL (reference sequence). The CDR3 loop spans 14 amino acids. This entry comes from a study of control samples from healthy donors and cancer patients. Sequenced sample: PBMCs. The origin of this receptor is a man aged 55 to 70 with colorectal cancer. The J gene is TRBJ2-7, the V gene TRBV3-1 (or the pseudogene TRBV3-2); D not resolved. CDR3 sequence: CASSQAGHPAEQYF. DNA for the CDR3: TGTGCCAGCAGCCAAGCCGGTCACCCAGCCGAGCAGTACTTC.